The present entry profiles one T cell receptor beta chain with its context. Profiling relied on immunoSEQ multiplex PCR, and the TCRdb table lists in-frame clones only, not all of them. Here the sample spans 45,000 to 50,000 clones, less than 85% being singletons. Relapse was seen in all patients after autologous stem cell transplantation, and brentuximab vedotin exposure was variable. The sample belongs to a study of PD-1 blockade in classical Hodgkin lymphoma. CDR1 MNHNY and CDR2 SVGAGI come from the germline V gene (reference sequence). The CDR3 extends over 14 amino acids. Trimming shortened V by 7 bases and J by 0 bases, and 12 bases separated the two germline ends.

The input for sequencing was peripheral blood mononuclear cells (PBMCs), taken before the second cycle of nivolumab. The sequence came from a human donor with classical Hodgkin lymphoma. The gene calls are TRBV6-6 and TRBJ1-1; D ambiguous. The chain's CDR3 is CASTGVALNTEAFF. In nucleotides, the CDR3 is TGTGCCAGCACCGGGGTTGCGCTGAACACTGAAGCTTTCTTT.